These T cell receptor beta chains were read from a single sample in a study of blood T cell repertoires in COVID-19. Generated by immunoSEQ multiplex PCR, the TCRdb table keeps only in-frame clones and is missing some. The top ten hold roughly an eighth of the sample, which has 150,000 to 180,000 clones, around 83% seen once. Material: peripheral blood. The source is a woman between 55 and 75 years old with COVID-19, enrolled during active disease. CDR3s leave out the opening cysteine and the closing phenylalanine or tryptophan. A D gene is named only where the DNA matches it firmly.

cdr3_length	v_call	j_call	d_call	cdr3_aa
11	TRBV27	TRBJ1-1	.	ASSLLLNTEAF
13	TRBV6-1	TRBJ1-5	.	ASSEAAGPNQPQH
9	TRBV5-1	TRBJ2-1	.	ASSSDNEQF
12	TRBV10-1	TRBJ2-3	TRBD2	ASSGLAGGDTQY
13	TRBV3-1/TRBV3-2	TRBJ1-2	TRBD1	ASSSRGQAYYGYT
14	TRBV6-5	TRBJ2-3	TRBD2	ASSYLTSGSTDTQY
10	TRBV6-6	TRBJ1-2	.	ASSSGIYGYT
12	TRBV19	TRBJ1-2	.	ASRPGPARGGYT
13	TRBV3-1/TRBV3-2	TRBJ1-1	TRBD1	ASSQVDRGNTEAF
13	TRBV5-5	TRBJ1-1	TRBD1	ASSLAGQRNTEAF
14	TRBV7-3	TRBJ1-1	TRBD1	ASSIGTGQMNTEAF
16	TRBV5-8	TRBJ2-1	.	ASSSSPGVRSSYNEQF
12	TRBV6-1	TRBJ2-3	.	ATLGLYGTDTQY
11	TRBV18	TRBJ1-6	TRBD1	ASSTGQNSPLH
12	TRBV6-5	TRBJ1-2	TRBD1	ASSYDRGPYGYT
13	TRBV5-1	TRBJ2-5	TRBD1	ASSLTGQVRETQY
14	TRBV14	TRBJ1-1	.	ASSRIFARGNTEAF
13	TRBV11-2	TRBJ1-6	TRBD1	ASSPQRQGSSPLH
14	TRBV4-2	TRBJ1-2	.	ASSQDISTANYGYT
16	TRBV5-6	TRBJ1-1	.	ASSLDVTPDSLNTEAF
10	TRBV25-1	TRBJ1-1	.	ASSEYEGRWL
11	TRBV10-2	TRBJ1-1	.	ASKMNKNTEAF
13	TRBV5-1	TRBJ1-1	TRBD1	ASSAVTGVGTEAF
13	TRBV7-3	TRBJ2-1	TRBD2	ASSSLAGGYNEQF
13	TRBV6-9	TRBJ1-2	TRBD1	ASSSTMDRVHGYT
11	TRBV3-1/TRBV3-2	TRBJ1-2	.	ASSQGQATGYT
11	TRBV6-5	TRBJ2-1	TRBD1	ASSRDSYNEQF
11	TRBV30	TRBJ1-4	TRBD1	AWVTGLREKLF
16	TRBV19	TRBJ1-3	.	ASSMKQRGRLSGNTIY
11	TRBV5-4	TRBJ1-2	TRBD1	ASSRGQGSGYT
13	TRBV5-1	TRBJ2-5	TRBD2	ASSFSPGGEETQY
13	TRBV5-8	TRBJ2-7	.	ASSLAVRGFHEQY
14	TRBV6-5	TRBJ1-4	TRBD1	ASSYSWTGTNEKLF
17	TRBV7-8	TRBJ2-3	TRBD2	ASSLVLAGGHRGTDTQY
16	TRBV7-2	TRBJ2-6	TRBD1	ASSLVTGGFSGANVLT
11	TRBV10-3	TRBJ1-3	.	ATGLSSGNTIY
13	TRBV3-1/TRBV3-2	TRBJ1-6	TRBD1	ASSQATGGNSPLH
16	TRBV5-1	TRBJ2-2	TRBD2	ASSSILPGTSNTGELF
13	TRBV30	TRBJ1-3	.	AWTPLGHSGNTIY
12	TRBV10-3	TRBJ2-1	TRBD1	AISDGTGGNEQF
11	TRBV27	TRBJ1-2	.	ASSLSGPYGYT
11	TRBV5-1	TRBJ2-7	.	ASSLTRSYEQY
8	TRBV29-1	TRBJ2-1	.	SVDHNEQF
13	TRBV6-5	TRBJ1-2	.	ASSSSRGINYGYT
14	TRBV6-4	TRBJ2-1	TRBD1	ASSDGTGLGYNEQF
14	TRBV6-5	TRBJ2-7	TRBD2	ASSYSIVAGDYEQY
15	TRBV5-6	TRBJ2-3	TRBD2	ASSRRGLAGGTDTQY
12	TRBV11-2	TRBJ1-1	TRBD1	ASSWDRSNTEAF
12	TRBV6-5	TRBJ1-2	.	ASRPQTRLLGYT
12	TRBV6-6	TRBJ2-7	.	ASSLPGEVYEQY
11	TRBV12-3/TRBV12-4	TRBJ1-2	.	ASSPDRSYGYT
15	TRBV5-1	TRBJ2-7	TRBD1	ASSLGLVAGGQDEQY
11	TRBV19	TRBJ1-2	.	ASSIGRSWGYT
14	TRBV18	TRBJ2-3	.	ASSPDQGTTTDTQY
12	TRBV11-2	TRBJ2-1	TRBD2	ASSLGLADHKKF
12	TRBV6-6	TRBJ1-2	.	ASRDRWEGYGYT
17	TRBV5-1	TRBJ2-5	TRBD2	ASSRAGASGGRYQETQY
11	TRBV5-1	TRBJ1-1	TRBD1	ASSQGTGRDAF
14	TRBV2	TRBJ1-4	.	ASSEAVRGTNEKLF